The 11 T cell receptor beta chains in this list originate from one sample, sequenced in a study of spatial heterogeneity in lung cancer. Noted time point: sample taken at primary tumor resection. No cells were sorted before sequencing. The whole RNA sequenced was extracted from tumor, nontumor lung or frozen PBMC. TCRdb re-derived calls from the 5' RACE reads in MiXCR, one entry per CDR3 protein. The sample consists of more than 9,000 distinct CDR3 sequences, approximately 6.2% of them appearing once. Sequencing used normal lung tissue next to the tumor, obtained at surgery. The receptors here all came from a male donor with early-stage non-small cell lung cancer.

There are many counts of this clonotype. This chain links TRBV6-5 with TRBJ2-2, with D hard to call. V was cut by 8 bases and J by 6 bases, with 7 bases left in between. Germline V gene data show CDR1 as MNHEY and CDR2 as SVGAGI. The CDR3 has 11 residues. This chain's CDR3 is CASLGPGELFF. The DNA for the CDR3 is TGTGCCAGCCTTGGGCCCGGGGAGCTGTTTTTT.

In this sample, this clonotype turned up many times. The V and J genes are TRBV4-3 and TRBJ2-1; 13 bases align to TRBD2. V was pared by 1 base and J by 8 bases, with 5 bases of the junction left unmatched. The germline CDR1 and CDR2 sequences are LGHNA and YSLEER. This CDR3 comprises 16 residues. The CDR3 loop reads CASSQGLAGGRDEQFF. CDR3 sequence (DNA): TGCGCCAGCAGCCAAGGACTAGCGGGAGGCCGCGATGAGCAGTTCTTC.

This clonotype was seen at least ten times. This sequence joins TRBV6-2 or TRBV6-3 and TRBJ2-3, with D unresolved. Germline V gene lookup returns CDR1 MNHEY and CDR2 SVGEGT. Between the trimmed V and J ends, which lost 0 bases and 5 bases, there was a span of 6 bases. CDR3 length equals 13 residues. The CDR3 loop is CASSYSERDTQYF. CDR3 in DNA: TGTGCCAGCAGTTACTCGGAGAGAGATACGCAGTATTTT.

This rearrangement joins TRBV9 to TRBJ2-5; the D is unclear. The CDR3 is 13 residues long. The V gene lost 4 bases and the J gene lost 5 bases, with 12 bases spanning the gap. Germline V gene lookup returns CDR1 SGDLS and CDR2 YYNGEE. CDR3 amino acids: CASSLVGSETQYF. The CDR3 region has the DNA TGTGCCAGCAGCTTAGTCGGTTCGGAGACCCAGTACTTC.

This clonotype was counted many times. The chain employs TRBV29-1 and TRBJ2-1; tentatively, D is TRBD1 (6 bases). V lost 0 bases and J 7 bases, leaving 16 bases between the germline ends. The germline gives CDR1 SQVTM, CDR2 ANQGSEA. This CDR3 is built from 15 residues. DNA of the CDR3: TGCAGCGTTGAAGATCCAGGGGCAAGCCTAAATGAGCAGTTCTTC. Protein sequence: CSVEDPGASLNEQFF.

This clonotype was picked up many times. The V call is TRBV3-1, the J call TRBJ2-1, with TRBD1 matching 7 bases. The germline CDR1 and CDR2 sequences are LGHDT and YNNKEL (reference sequence). V was clipped by 4 bases and J by 7 bases; unmatched bases: 7. The CDR3 loop spans 14 amino acids. The CDR3 DNA reads as TGTGCCAGCAGCCCGGCCGGGACAGTAAATGAGCAGTTCTTC. It encodes CASSPAGTVNEQFF.

This clonotype was picked up many times. J is TRBJ2-4 and V is TRBV2; the D call may be TRBD1 or TRBD2 (5 bases each). Germline CDR1 SNHLY, CDR2 FYNNEI. Deletions cut 8 bases from V and 5 bases from J, with 19 bases between. The CDR3 contains 15 residues. The CDR3 DNA sequence: TGTGCCAGCTCCCCGAGTGGGTCGGGGCAAAACATTCAGTACTTC. This translates into CASSPSGSGQNIQYF.

This clonotype was recorded at least ten times. The rearrangement links TRBV19 to TRBJ1-4; no definite D call. The germline V gene encodes CDR1 LNHDA and CDR2 SQIVND (reference sequence). The germline V and J ends were trimmed by 1 base and 3 bases, with 12 bases remaining between them. This CDR3 is 16 amino acids long. CDR3 loop: CASSIALFGANEKLFF. The CDR3 nucleotides are TGTGCCAGTAGTATAGCTCTCTTCGGAGCTAATGAAAAACTGTTTTTT.

This clonotype was counted only a few times. This chain links TRBV5-1 with TRBJ2-2; D may be TRBD1 (5 bases). The CDR3 totals 19 residues. Trimming shortened V by 1 base and J by 3 bases, and 22 bases separated the two germline ends. Germline V gene sequence: CDR1 SGHRS, CDR2 YFSETQ. CDR3 sequence (DNA): TGCGCCAGCAGCTTGCTTCCCAGGGAATATGGTGGGGACACCGGGGAGCTGTTTTTT. This codes for CASSLLPREYGGDTGELFF.

The chain links TRBV10-3 to TRBJ2-7; possibly TRBD1 for D (6 bases). This CDR3 has 12 amino acids. Trimming cost V 8 bases and J 5 bases, with 13 bases left between them. CDR1 ENHRY and CDR2 SYGVKD come from the germline V gene. DNA of the CDR3: TGTGCCATCTCTTCCAGGGGAGACGAGCAGTACTTC. Amino acids: CAISSRGDEQYF.

The table lists this clonotype with many counts. This rearrangement joins TRBV12-3 or TRBV12-4 to TRBJ1-6; 9 bases fit TRBD1. The J segment lost 7 bases and the V segment lost 4 bases, leaving 2 bases of the junction unmatched. This CDR3 is 14 amino acids long. CDR3 region: CASSSGTGNSPLHF. In DNA form, the CDR3 reads TGTGCCAGCAGTTCCGGGACAGGGAATTCACCCCTCCACTTT.